The clone carrying this TCR beta chain has only one observation. Authors' methods: Estimation of nucleated cell counts relied on the amplification of reference gene primers. Sequenced by immunoSEQ multiplex PCR; TCRdb stores in-frame clones only, minus some. V, J and clone size reflect that table, while D and trimming were determined from the DNA. The profile shows about 240,000 clones, more than 75% of them singletons. This record comes from a study of blood T cell repertoires in COVID-19. Overall study: Acute-phase and convalescent COVID-19 samples originated in the United States, Italy and Spain.

Germline V gene data show CDR1 as ENHRY and CDR2 as SYGVKD. The CDR3 sequence is 15 residues long. The chain is built from TRBV10-3 and TRBJ2-2; 8 bases fit TRBD2. This sequence originates from an elderly man with acute or convalescent COVID-19. The sample consisted of peripheral blood. CDR3 sequence: CGAGAGAVNTGELFF. DNA for the CDR3: TGTGGTGCCGGAGCGGGGGCCGTTAACACCGGGGAGCTGTTTTTT.